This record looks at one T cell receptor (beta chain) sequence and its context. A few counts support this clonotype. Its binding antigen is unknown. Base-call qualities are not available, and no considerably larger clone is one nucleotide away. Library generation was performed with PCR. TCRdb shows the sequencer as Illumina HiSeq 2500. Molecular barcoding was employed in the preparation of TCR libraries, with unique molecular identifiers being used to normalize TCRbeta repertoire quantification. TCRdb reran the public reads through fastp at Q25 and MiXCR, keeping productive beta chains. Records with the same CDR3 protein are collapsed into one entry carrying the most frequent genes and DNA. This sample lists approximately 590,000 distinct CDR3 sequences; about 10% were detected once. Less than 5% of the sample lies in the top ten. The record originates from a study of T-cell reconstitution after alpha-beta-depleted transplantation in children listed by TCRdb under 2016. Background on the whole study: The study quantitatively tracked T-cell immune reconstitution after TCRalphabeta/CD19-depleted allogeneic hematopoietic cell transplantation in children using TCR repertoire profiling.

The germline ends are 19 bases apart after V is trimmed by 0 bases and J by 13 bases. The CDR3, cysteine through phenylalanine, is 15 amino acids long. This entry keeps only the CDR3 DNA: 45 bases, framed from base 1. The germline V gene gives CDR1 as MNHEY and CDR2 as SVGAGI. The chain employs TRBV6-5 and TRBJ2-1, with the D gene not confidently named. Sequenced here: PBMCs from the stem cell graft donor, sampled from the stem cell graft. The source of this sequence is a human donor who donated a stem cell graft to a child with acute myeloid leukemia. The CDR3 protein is CASSYSKSPSVPQFF. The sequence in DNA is TGTGCCAGCAGTTACTCGAAATCACCATCGGTCCCCCAGTTCTTC.